Listed here are 13 T cell receptor beta chains from one sample, sequenced in a study of T cells in Graves' hyperthyroidism and ophthalmopathy. Amplified TCR beta CDR3 regions derived from RNA transcripts. First-round RT-PCR targeting the TCR CDR3 was performed with the HTBI primer set. TCRdb used MiXCR to reprocess the multiplex PCR reads, holding one entry per CDR3 protein. The data hold approximately 250,000 distinct CDR3 sequences, with around 26% observed a single time. The sequenced sample was blood. These receptors all stem from a woman between 40 and 50 years old with Graves' ophthalmopathy.

This clonotype has ten or more counts. The V gene is TRBV11-2, the J gene TRBJ2-7, with 7 positions matching TRBD1. The germline V gene has CDR1 SGHAT and CDR2 FQNNGV. Losses at the gene ends were 4 bases for V and 0 bases for J; bases not matched to a gene: 3. The CDR3 consists of 14 residues. CDR3 nucleotide sequence: TGTGCCAGCAGCTGGGGACAGTTCTCCTACGAGCAGTACTTC. Encoded protein: CASSWGQFSYEQYF.

This clonotype has more than one count but fewer than ten. This sequence may be a read error, since a much larger clone differs from it by one base. The CDR3 sequence: CACSRTGTGFLEQYF. The DNA for the CDR3 is TGTGCCTGCAGCAGAACCGGGACAGGGTTCCTTGAGCAGTACTTC. The rearrangement joins TRBV5-6 to TRBJ2-7; 9 bases fit TRBD1. The CDR3 contains 15 residues. Per the germline V gene, CDR1 is SGHDT and CDR2 is YYEEEE.

This clonotype came up many times. This chain's CDR3 is CASSFGTGGRETQYF. The CDR3 DNA follows: TGTGCCAGCAGTTTTGGGACAGGGGGCAGGGAGACCCAGTACTTC. The V gene is TRBV12-3 or TRBV12-4, the J gene TRBJ2-5; 12 nucleotides match TRBD1. The V and J ends lost 3 bases and 5 bases, in that order; junction bases with no gene match: 4. The CDR3 loop spans 15 amino acids.

This chain links TRBV28 with TRBJ2-2; D may match TRBD1 or TRBD2 (5 bases each). The ends were cut back, 7 bases at V and 5 bases at J, with 14 bases in the middle. The CDR3 has 14 amino acids. Germline-derived CDR1 and CDR2 are MDHEN and SYDVKM. Here the CDR3 DNA reads TGTGCCAGCACCTTGGGACGGCTGACCGGGGAGCTGTTTTTT. Its protein product is CASTLGRLTGELFF.

This clonotype was observed at least ten times. J is TRBJ1-2 and V is TRBV9, with 9 bases fitting TRBD1. From germline, CDR1 is SGDLS and CDR2 YYNGEE. This CDR3 is 21 amino acids long. V trimming: 0 bases; J trimming: 2 bases; junction bases outside the gene matches: 20. The CDR3 DNA reads as TGTGCCAGCAGCGTAGCCAGCTCTCGGACAGGGGATTTTTCCCCCAACTATGGCTACACCTTC. As protein: CASSVASSRTGDFSPNYGYTF.

This clonotype came up many times. In DNA, the CDR3 is TGCGCCAGCAGCCAAGTAGGTGGGAAAGAGACCCAGTACTTC. As protein: CASSQVGGKETQYF. The rearrangement uses TRBV4-1 and TRBJ2-5; D is unclear. This CDR3 has 14 residues. Looked up from germline, CDR1 is MGHRA and CDR2 is YSYEKL. V was shortened by 1 base and J by 3 bases, with 9 bases between the two germline ends.

In this sample, this clonotype turned up many times. A single base separates this from a much larger clone, so it may be a read error. No conserved phenylalanine or tryptophan is present at the end of the CDR3, so a read error is the likely explanation. The gene calls are TRBV7-8 and TRBJ1-1, with D unresolved. Trimming removed 5 bases from V and 7 bases from J, with 11 bases in between. Germline values: CDR1 SGHVS, CDR2 FQNEAQ. This CDR3 is 12 amino acids long. DNA of the CDR3: TGTGCCAGCAGCCCGCTGGGGATTGAAGCTTTCATT. It yields the protein CASSPLGIEAFI.

CDR3 nucleotide sequence: TGTGCCAGCAACCCCGGACTAGCGGGGGAAGAGACCCAGTACTTC. It yields the protein CASNPGLAGEETQYF. The rearrangement links TRBV12-3 or TRBV12-4 to TRBJ2-5; 13 positions agree with TRBD2. Trimming took 7 bases from V and 3 from J; bases not matched to a gene: 5. This CDR3 has 15 amino acids.

This clonotype was counted many times. V and J are TRBV2 and TRBJ2-5; D unresolved. The CDR3 consists of 12 residues. V lost 2 bases and J 4 bases, leaving 5 bases between the germline ends. Germline V gene lookup returns CDR1 SNHLY and CDR2 FYNNEI. The CDR3 spells CASSELTETQYF. The CDR3 DNA follows: TGTGCCAGCAGTGAATTAACAGAGACCCAGTACTTC.

In its sample, this clonotype was seen many times. The gene calls are TRBV7-2 and TRBJ2-2; D is unresolved. The CDR3 is 13 amino acids. The germline gives CDR1 SGHTA, CDR2 FQGNSA. V was trimmed by 6 bases and J by 8 bases, leaving 13 bases between them. The CDR3 is CASRPLRPGELFF. DNA for the CDR3: TGTGCCAGCAGACCCTTACGTCCTGGGGAGCTGTTTTTT.

This clonotype was observed at least ten times. The CDR3 loop is CSASGLAVLYQETQYF. CDR3 DNA: TGCAGTGCTAGCGGACTAGCGGTATTGTACCAAGAGACCCAGTACTTC. The chain uses TRBV20-1 and TRBJ2-5; TRBD2 agrees at 10 bases. Germline lookup yields CDR1 DFQATT and CDR2 SNEGSKA (reference sequence). This CDR3 contains 16 residues. J was trimmed by 0 bases and V by 3 bases; bases with no gene match: 7.

The V and J genes are TRBV6-1 and TRBJ2-4; possibly TRBD1 for D (6 bases). Germline lookup yields CDR1 MNHNS and CDR2 SASEGT. The CDR3 has 14 amino acids. V lost 2 bases and J 4 bases, leaving 9 bases between the germline ends. Here the CDR3 DNA reads TGTGCCAGCAGTGAATCCAGGGGTAAAAACATTCAGTACTTC. It yields the protein CASSESRGKNIQYF.

The table lists this clonotype with many counts. V gene TRBV6-1 combines with J gene TRBJ2-4; D unclear. Germline CDR1 and CDR2: MNHNS and SASEGT. The CDR3 spans 13 residues. V lost 4 bases and J 8 bases, leaving 12 bases between the germline ends. The DNA for the CDR3 is TGTGCCAGCAGTGTAACAGACCGATACATTCAGTACTTC. It is translated as CASSVTDRYIQYF.